The clone carrying this T cell receptor beta chain appeared a single time. The data are from a study of control samples from healthy donors and cancer patients. TCRdb's table, derived via immunoSEQ multiplex PCR, lists solely in-frame clones and lacks some. The data contain roughly 100,000 clones, about 89% of them singletons. The CDR3 runs to 15 residues. Germline assignment: CDR1 SGHNT and CDR2 YYREEE (reference sequence). Trimming took 4 bases from V and 1 from J, leaving 11 bases between them. The clonotype comes from a man aged 55 to 70 with lung cancer. Sequenced input: PBMCs. The V call is TRBV5-4, the J call TRBJ2-2; no firm D call. The CDR3 spells CASSGNGMNTGELFF. CDR3 DNA sequence: TGTGCCAGCAGCGGGAATGGGATGAACACCGGGGAGCTGTTTTTT. The full variable domain, with the rest looked up from reference TRBV5-4 and TRBJ2-2, is ETGVTQSPTHLIKTRGQQVTLRCSSQSGHNTVSWYQQALGQGPQFIFQYYREEENGRGNFPPRFSGLQFPNYSSELNVNALELDDSALYLCASSGNGMNTGELFFGEGSRLTVL.